Included here is one T cell receptor (beta chain) sequence, with context. The target of this receptor is not known. No much larger clone is present one base from it, and per-base qualities are unavailable. The healthy control group was made up of around 40 blood donors, and the Finnish Red Cross blood service supplied their buffy coats. All TCR-sequenced material derived from peripheral blood: patient blood samples and healthy donor buffy coats. Ficoll-Hypaque gradient centrifugation was used to isolate peripheral blood mononuclear cells. CD4+ cells were magnetically purified from the buffy coats of healthy controls. The Gentra Puregene Cell and Tissue kit was used for genomic DNA extraction, and quantification was performed on a Qubit 2.0 fluorometer. This specimen belongs to a study of STAT5B mutations in CD4+ large granular lymphocyte leukemia (dated 2022 in TCRdb). Concerning the study at large: Among the healthy controls, the CDR3 'QG' motif was associated with a particular HLA allele. The TCRbeta repertoires of CD4+ T-cell large granular lymphocyte leukemia patients were compared with the TCRbeta repertoires of healthy blood donors. Flow cytometry on FACSCanto II or FACSVerse showed that the purified fractions were more than 95% pure among lymphocytes. The investigation overall reported the following: TRBV06-family usage was enriched among the top patient clones (8/27) compared with healthy controls (2/35). Data were not HLA-matched; higher clonality in CD4+ versus CD8+ T-LGLL could reflect the relatively small sample size. CD4-sorted patient repertoires appeared more clonal than healthy CD4+ repertoires, and this difference persisted after removing the putative leukemic clones. Main leukemic clonotypes were private to each patient, although approximately 25% of the main leukemic clonotypes were found at low frequency in the non-leukemic repertoires of other patients.

A distance of 9 bases separates the germline ends of V and J, which lose 0 bases and 7 bases respectively. The CDR3, from cysteine to phenylalanine, totals 13 residues. The kept DNA is CDR3 alone, 39 bases in frame from the first base. Based on the germline V gene, the CDR1 and CDR2 sequences are SGHAT and FQNNGV. The immunoSEQ assay at survey resolution was used to sequence TCRbeta rearrangements from genomic DNA. The original methods were these. In the TCR sequencing data, the lowest productive clonotype frequency that could be detected was 2.59 x 10-5. Only productive TCRbeta rearrangements, defined as complete and in-frame sequences, were included in the analyses. Clonality for each sample was calculated as Simpson clonality in the immunoSEQ Analyzer version 3.0. Clones were grouped by frequency into very rare, small, medium, large (1-20%) or hyperexpanded (>20%) categories. Generation probabilities were estimated with OLGA 1.2.3, V-gene circos plots were generated with VDJtools, specificities were searched for in VDJdb, and CDR3 motifs were identified with GLIPH. The immuneACCESS repertoire file appears here via TCRdb, limited to in-frame rearrangements. These files lack a portion of the clones; in checked studies, under half of the deficit traces to unresolved V genes, and the cause of the others is not known. V, J and clone size were drawn from that table, and D and trimming were deduced from the DNA. A total of roughly 30,000 clones appear in this sample, roughly 70% of them only once. The top ten hold roughly 2% of the sample.

Source material: CD4+ T cells from blood buffy coats. The receptor comes from a human donor in good health. The V and J genes are TRBV11-2 and TRBJ1-1, with the D gene not clear enough to name. The sequenced DNA: TGTGCCAGCAGCTTAGATCGTGCGGTTGAAGCTTTCTTT. Its coded protein is CASSLDRAVEAFF.